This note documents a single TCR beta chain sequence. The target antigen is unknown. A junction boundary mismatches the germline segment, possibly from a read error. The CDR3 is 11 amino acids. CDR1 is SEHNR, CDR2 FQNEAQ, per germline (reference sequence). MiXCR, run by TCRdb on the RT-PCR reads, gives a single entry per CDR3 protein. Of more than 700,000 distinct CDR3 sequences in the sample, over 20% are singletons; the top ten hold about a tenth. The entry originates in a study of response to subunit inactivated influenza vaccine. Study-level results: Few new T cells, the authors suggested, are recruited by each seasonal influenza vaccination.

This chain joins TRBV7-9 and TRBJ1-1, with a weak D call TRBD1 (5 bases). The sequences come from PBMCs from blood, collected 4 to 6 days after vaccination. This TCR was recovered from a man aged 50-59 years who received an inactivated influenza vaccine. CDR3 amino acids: CASSSSGPGVF. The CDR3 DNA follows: TGTGCCAGCAGCTCTTCGGGACCGGGAGTCTTT.